These T cell receptor beta chains were read from a single sample in a study of shared clonotypes between healthy human individuals. TCRdb keeps only in-frame clones here, not all; method: immunoSEQ multiplex PCR. The sample consists of some 2,000,000 clones, about 95% of them appearing once. Input material: naive CD8+ T cells sorted from blood. The receptors shown here come from a man aged 18 to 35 in good health. Each CDR3 is given with its conserved first and last residue. A D gene is named only where the DNA matches it firmly. Not all rows give a size; the values are once, few, many and, for expanded clones, a class.

CASSEAGGSYEQYF | TGTGCCAGCAGTGAAGCGGGAGGCTCCTACGAGCAGTACTTC | NA | TRBV6-1 | once | TRBJ2-7
CASSEGLEGPNEKLFF | TGTGCCAGCAGTGAGGGCTTAGAAGGTCCGAATGAAAAACTGTTTTTT | NA | TRBV2 | NA | TRBJ1-4
CASSESLGNTGELFF | TGCGCCAGCAGTGAATCTCTGGGGAACACCGGGGAGCTGTTTTTT | NA | TRBV10-1 | NA | TRBJ2-2
CASSQGELGLAADTQYF | TGTGCCAGCTCACAGGGGGAGCTGGGACTAGCGGCCGATACGCAGTATTTT | TRBD2 | TRBV18 | NA | TRBJ2-3
CASKGFQETQYF | TGTGCCAGCAAAGGGTTCCAGGAGACCCAGTACTTC | NA | TRBV28 | NA | TRBJ2-5
CASSLDGTGVRDGYTF | TGCGCCAGCAGCTTGGACGGGACAGGGGTGAGGGATGGCTACACCTTC | TRBD1 | TRBV5-1 | NA | TRBJ1-2
CASSQDSDRNQPQHF | TGTGCCAGCAGCCAAGACTCAGACAGAAATCAGCCCCAGCATTTT | NA | TRBV4-2 | NA | TRBJ1-5
CASSPRQGGYEQYF | TGTGCCAGCAGTCCACGACAGGGAGGCTACGAGCAGTACTTC | NA | TRBV27 | NA | TRBJ2-7
CAWSVRELYTF | TGTGCCTGGAGTGTTAGGGAGCTATACACCTTC | NA | TRBV30 | NA | TRBJ1-2
CASSQSGPGGMNTEAFF | TGCGCCAGCAGCCAATCAGGACCGGGGGGGATGAACACTGAAGCTTTCTTT | NA | TRBV4-1 | NA | TRBJ1-1
CASSEIGSPLHF | TGTGCCAGCAGTGAAATAGGGTCACCCCTCCACTTT | NA | TRBV6-1 | NA | TRBJ1-6
CASSPGTSGGQETQYF | TGTGCCAGCAGCCCAGGGACTAGCGGGGGCCAAGAGACCCAGTACTTC | TRBD2 | TRBV9 | NA | TRBJ2-5
CASSSGTGGSDTQYF | TGCGCCAGCAGCTCCGGGACAGGGGGATCAGATACGCAGTATTTT | TRBD1 | TRBV10-1 | NA | TRBJ2-3
CASSLVGGSEQYF | TGTGCCAGCAGCTTGGTAGGGGGTTCCGAGCAGTACTTC | NA | TRBV5-6 | NA | TRBJ2-7
CASSQDPGSTEAFF | TGCGCCAGCAGCCAAGATCCAGGGAGCACTGAAGCTTTCTTT | NA | TRBV4-1 | NA | TRBJ1-1
CASSLWVGSYGYTF | TGTGCCAGCAGTTTGTGGGTGGGAAGCTATGGCTACACCTTC | NA | TRBV6-6 | NA | TRBJ1-2
CASSMELAGGGTDTQYF | TGTGCCAGCAGCATGGAACTAGCGGGGGGCGGGACAGATACGCAGTATTTT | TRBD2 | TRBV9 | NA | TRBJ2-3
CASSVYVLAENTGELFF | TGTGCCAGCAGCGTATATGTGTTAGCGGAGAACACCGGGGAGCTGTTTTTT | NA | TRBV9 | NA | TRBJ2-2
CASSQARRDYGYTF | TGCGCCAGCAGCCAAGCCCGCAGGGACTATGGCTACACCTTC | NA | TRBV4-3 | NA | TRBJ1-2
CASSHGGLDGYTF | TGTGCCAGCAGTCATGGGGGGCTCGATGGCTACACCTTC | NA | TRBV6-6 | NA | TRBJ1-2
CASSPTGTGLHEQYF | TGTGCCAGTAGCCCCACCGGAACAGGGCTGCACGAGCAGTACTTC | NA | TRBV19 | NA | TRBJ2-7
CSAVGRERGSSYNEQFF | TGCAGCGCCGTCGGTCGGGAGCGGGGGAGCTCCTACAATGAGCAGTTCTTC | TRBD2 | TRBV29-1 | NA | TRBJ2-1
CASSESYDTGTYEQYF | TGCGCCAGCAGTGAGTCGTACGACACCGGTACCTACGAGCAGTACTTC | NA | TRBV10-1 | NA | TRBJ2-7
CATSVGQGALYEQFF | TGTGCCACCAGCGTGGGACAGGGGGCCCTCTATGAGCAGTTCTTC | TRBD1 | TRBV15 | NA | TRBJ2-1
CSVTPAGKGGEQYF | TGCAGCGTTACCCCTGCCGGGAAAGGGGGCGAGCAGTACTTC | NA | TRBV29-1 | NA | TRBJ2-7
CASSYSAGEVYNEQFF | TGTGCCAGCAGTTACTCGGCGGGAGAGGTATACAATGAGCAGTTCTTC | TRBD2 | TRBV6-5 | NA | TRBJ2-1
CASSLLGTDPYNEQFF | TGCGCCAGCAGCCTTCTTGGGACAGACCCTTACAATGAGCAGTTCTTC | TRBD1 | TRBV4-1 | NA | TRBJ2-1
CASSEYRGDTQYF | TGTGCCAGCAGTGAATACAGGGGAGATACGCAGTATTTT | TRBD1 | TRBV27 | NA | TRBJ2-3
CASTERGAGNEQFF | TGTGCCAGCACAGAGCGGGGGGCAGGTAATGAGCAGTTCTTC | TRBD2 | TRBV28 | NA | TRBJ2-1
CASSLDQLLGTVSYEQYF | TGTGCCAGCAGCTTAGATCAACTACTTGGGACAGTGTCCTACGAGCAGTACTTC | TRBD1 | TRBV11-2 | NA | TRBJ2-7
CAWSVVGEAGELFF | TGTGCCTGGAGTGTCGTTGGGGAGGCCGGGGAGCTGTTTTTT | NA | TRBV30 | NA | TRBJ2-2
CASSPPSGQDQETQYF | TGTGCCAGCTCACCACCCTCGGGACAAGACCAAGAGACCCAGTACTTC | NA | TRBV18 | NA | TRBJ2-5
CASSGKGDEDTEAFF | TGTGCCAGCAGCGGGAAAGGGGATGAGGACACTGAAGCTTTCTTT | NA | TRBV9 | NA | TRBJ1-1
CAITTDNSYEQYF | TGTGCCATCACTACAGACAACTCCTACGAGCAGTACTTC | NA | TRBV10-3 | NA | TRBJ2-7
CASSLNNEKLFF | TGCGCCAGCAGCTTAAATAATGAAAAACTGTTTTTT | NA | TRBV5-1 | NA | TRBJ1-4
CASSSSGSYNEKLFF | TGTGCCAGCAGCTCATCCGGGTCTTATAATGAAAAACTGTTTTTT | NA | TRBV9 | NA | TRBJ1-4
CASSTDSFTDTQYF | TGTGCCAGCAGTACCGACAGTTTCACAGATACGCAGTATTTT | NA | TRBV9 | NA | TRBJ2-3
CASSQDPGQGKTDTQYF | TGCGCCAGCAGCCAAGATCCAGGGCAGGGTAAAACAGATACGCAGTATTTT | NA | TRBV4-3 | NA | TRBJ2-3
CASSWDWSYEQYF | TGTGCCAGCAGCTGGGACTGGTCCTACGAGCAGTACTTC | NA | TRBV7-2 | NA | TRBJ2-7
CASSLKQYNSPLHF | TGTGCCAGCAGCTTGAAACAGTATAATTCACCCCTCCACTTT | NA | TRBV7-9 | NA | TRBJ1-6
CASSYSAGGGETQYF | TGTGCCAGCAGTTACTCGGCAGGGGGAGGAGAGACCCAGTACTTC | NA | TRBV6-6 | NA | TRBJ2-5
CASSETFRGFGELFF | TGTGCCAGCAGCGAGACTTTCAGGGGTTTCGGGGAGCTGTTTTTT | NA | TRBV7-9 | NA | TRBJ2-2
CASSQDLGREGSYEQYF | TGCGCCAGCAGCCAAGATTTAGGGCGGGAGGGCTCCTACGAGCAGTACTTC | TRBD2 | TRBV4-3 | NA | TRBJ2-7
CASSGRLSEYEQYF | TGTGCCAGTAGCGGACGACTATCAGAATACGAGCAGTACTTC | NA | TRBV19 | NA | TRBJ2-7
CAWTHGQLGEAFF | TGTGCCTGGACCCACGGACAGCTAGGGGAAGCTTTCTTT | NA | TRBV30 | NA | TRBJ1-1
CASSLFWGTYERYF | TGTGCCAGCAGTTTATTTTGGGGGACCTACGAGCGGTACTTC | NA | TRBV28 | NA | TRBJ2-7
CASSLGPETEAFF | TGTGCCAGCAGCTTAGGTCCGGAGACTGAAGCTTTCTTT | NA | TRBV13 | NA | TRBJ1-1
CSVEGPDRGRINEQFF | TGCAGCGTTGAAGGCCCGGACAGGGGAAGAATTAATGAGCAGTTCTTC | TRBD1 | TRBV29-1 | NA | TRBJ2-1
CASSWTSGNSYEQYF | TGTGCCAGCAGTTGGACTAGCGGGAACTCCTACGAGCAGTACTTC | TRBD2 | TRBV27 | NA | TRBJ2-7
CASSFGGGESPLHF | TGTGCCAGCAGCTTCGGGGGCGGGGAATCACCCCTCCACTTT | NA | TRBV7-3 | NA | TRBJ1-6